Sequencing of this TCR beta chain was carried out in a study of blood T cell repertoires in COVID-19. Measured with immunoSEQ multiplex PCR; TCRdb has only the in-frame clones, and not every one. The sample has 100,000 to 150,000 clones; about 80% are singletons. The CDR3 extends over 13 amino acids. Germline CDR1 and CDR2: SNHLY and FYNNEI. The V gene end was trimmed by 6 bases and the J gene end by 6 bases; junction bases not matched to a gene: 5. The material sequenced was peripheral blood. This clonotype originated in a woman aged 45-65 years with acute or convalescent COVID-19. The chain carries TRBV2 and TRBJ1-5; TRBD1 matches at 7 bases. CDR3 sequence (DNA): TGTGCCAGCAGCGAAACAGGGGCTCAGCCCCAGCATTTT. Its protein product is CASSETGAQPQHF.